In its sample, the clone carrying this T cell receptor (beta chain) was seen a few times. Its antigen is undetermined. TCRdb re-derived calls from the RT-PCR reads in MiXCR, one entry per CDR3 protein. The data show around 760,000 distinct CDR3 sequences, about 15% seen once. The record originates from a study of response to subunit inactivated influenza vaccine. General study results and limits: That few new T cells are recruited by each seasonal influenza vaccination was the authors' suggestion.

Germline CDR1 is MNHNY and CDR2 is SVGAGI (reference sequence). The V end was cut by 8 bases, the J end by 4 bases, with 8 bases between. The CDR3 is made up of 11 amino acids. The TCR originated in a man aged 50-60 years who received an inactivated influenza vaccine. The sequenced sample was PBMCs from blood, obtained 14 days before vaccination. The chain links TRBV6-6 to TRBJ1-1; D possibly corresponds to TRBD1 (5 bases). This CDR3 reads CASHGGTEAFF. In DNA form, the CDR3 reads TGTGCCAGCCATGGGGGCACTGAAGCTTTCTTT.